This T cell receptor (beta chain) was recorded in a study of blood T cell repertoires in COVID-19. The wider study: There were acute and convalescent COVID-19 samples, and they came from the United States, Italy and Spain. In each case, the material was cDNA or gDNA derived from T cells, B-cell-depleted T cells, or PBMCs.

The CDR3 loop spans 18 amino acids. The germline V and J ends were trimmed by 1 base and 1 base, with 16 bases remaining between them. Germline CDR1 LGHNA, CDR2 YNFKEQ. Authors' analysis steps: Reference gene primer amplification gave nucleated cell count estimates. TCRdb's table, derived via immunoSEQ multiplex PCR, lists solely in-frame clones and lacks some. The DNA was the basis for D and trimming; V, J and clone size are from that table. The sample records under 150,000 clones, about 70% being singletons. The V and J genes are TRBV4-2 and TRBJ2-2, with D maybe TRBD1 (6 bases). What was sequenced was peripheral blood. The clonotype comes from a man at least 80 years old with acute or convalescent COVID-19. The CDR3 loop is CASSQATDSRWNTGELFF. CDR3 nucleotides: TGTGCCAGCAGCCAAGCTACGGACAGCAGGTGGAACACCGGGGAGCTGTTTTTT.